This entry lists 26 T cell receptor beta chains sequenced from one sample in a study of T cell responses to AZD1222 COVID-19 vaccine. The method was immunoSEQ multiplex PCR; TCRdb's version includes in-frame clones alone and lacks a portion of them. Of over 60,000 clones in the sample, roughly 91% are singletons; the top ten hold about 25%. The sample consisted of peripheral blood, taken on day 0 of AZD1222 vaccination. The receptors derive from an adult in good health.

This clone has just a few counts. The chain couples TRBV2 to TRBJ1-1; D is unresolved. Per the germline V gene, CDR1 is SNHLY and CDR2 is FYNNEI. This CDR3 contains 15 residues. V was pared by 4 bases and J by 6 bases, with 18 bases between. The CDR3 spells CASSATGSKIAEAFF. The CDR3 coding sequence is TGTGCCAGCAGTGCTACCGGGAGTAAAATTGCTGAAGCTTTCTTT.

The chain recombines TRBV3-1 (or the pseudogene TRBV3-2) with TRBJ2-7; D is possibly TRBD2 (5 bases). The CDR3 totals 15 residues. CDR1 is LGHDT, CDR2 YNNKEL, per germline (reference sequence). Trimming left V 0 bases short and J 2 bases short, with 11 bases between. The CDR3 sequence: CASSQEPRAAYEQYF. CDR3 coding DNA: TGTGCCAGCAGCCAAGAACCGAGGGCCGCCTACGAGCAGTACTTC.

This clone occurred a few times. The chain couples TRBV7-3 to TRBJ2-7, with a weak D call TRBD2 (5 bases). Per the germline V gene, CDR1 is SGHTA and CDR2 is FQGTGA. This CDR3 comprises 13 residues. Trimming shortened V by 5 bases and J by 3 bases, and 11 bases separated the two germline ends. The CDR3 DNA is TGTGCCAGCAGCCTTAACCGGGGCTACGAGCAGTACTTC. This gives the protein CASSLNRGYEQYF.

V gene TRBV9 combines with J gene TRBJ2-7, with D possibly TRBD1 on 6 matching bases. This CDR3 has 15 residues. Germline loops: CDR1 SGDLS, CDR2 YYNGEE. The V and J ends lost 0 bases and 2 bases respectively, with 12 bases between them. CDR3 loop: CASSVGLDRAYEQYF. As DNA, the CDR3 is TGTGCCAGCAGCGTAGGGTTGGACAGAGCCTACGAGCAGTACTTC.

This chain uses TRBV7-6 with TRBJ2-1; a possible D gene is TRBD2 (6 bases). Germline CDR1 is SGHVS and CDR2 is FNYEAQ. Trimming pared 1 base from V and 7 bases from J, leaving 14 bases between. The CDR3 is 15 amino acids. Here the CDR3 DNA reads TGTGCCAGCAGCTTAGGCAGCGGGTTCCGTAATGAGCAGTTCTTC. Translation: CASSLGSGFRNEQFF. The whole variable domain, filled in from reference TRBV7-6 and TRBJ2-1, reads GAGVSQSPRYKVTKRGQDVALRCDPISGHVSLYWYRQALGQGPEFLTYFNYEAQQDKSGLPNDRFSAERPEGSISTLTIQRTEQRDSAMYRCASSLGSGFRNEQFFGPGTRLTVL.

The CDR3 loop is CASTWAKNTGELFF. The CDR3 DNA is TGTGCCAGCACTTGGGCGAAAAACACCGGGGAGCTGTTTTTT. This chain links TRBV7-9 with TRBJ2-2; D is ambiguous. Germline V gene sequence: CDR1 SEHNR, CDR2 FQNEAQ (reference sequence). The CDR3 spans 14 residues. The germline V and J ends were trimmed by 7 bases and 2 bases, with 11 bases remaining between them.

This clone was counted a single time. This chain joins TRBV23-1 and TRBJ1-2; D unresolved. TRBV23-1 is filed as an ORF, its function uncertain. Trimming took 6 bases from V and 1 from J, leaving 21 bases between them. This CDR3 is 17 amino acids long. This CDR3 reads CASRRFSRIPLNYGYTF. CDR3 nucleotide sequence: TGCGCCAGCAGACGATTTTCGCGCATCCCTCTTAACTATGGCTACACCTTC.

This chain links TRBV19 with TRBJ1-6, with 8 bases that match TRBD1. The CDR3 is 14 residues long. V shed 7 bases and J 10 bases; nucleotides not matched to a gene: 9. From germline, CDR1 is LNHDA and CDR2 SQIVND (reference sequence). The CDR3 reads CASTNGQGGSPLHF. DNA for the CDR3: TGTGCCAGTACCAATGGACAGGGAGGCTCACCCCTCCACTTT.

DNA for the CDR3: TGTGCCAGCAGCCAAGTGGGTGGGGCCGGAGCTTTCTTT. It yields the protein CASSQVGGAGAFF. V usage is TRBV3-1 (or the pseudogene TRBV3-2) and J usage is TRBJ1-1, with D tentatively TRBD1 (5 bases). The CDR3 length is 13 residues. V lost 1 base, J lost 10 bases, and 13 bases lay in between. Germline CDR1 and CDR2: LGHDT and YNNKEL (reference sequence).

The V gene is TRBV2, the J gene TRBJ1-2; the match to TRBD1 covers 9 bases. Germline lookup yields CDR1 SNHLY and CDR2 FYNNEI. With V trimmed by 10 bases and J by 8 bases, 11 bases remained unmatched. This CDR3 has 13 residues. Here the CDR3 DNA reads TGTGCCAACCTACAGACAGGGGGGTTCGGCTACACCTTC. As protein: CANLQTGGFGYTF.

The rearrangement uses TRBV7-8 and TRBJ2-3; D perhaps matches TRBD2 (5 bases). Deletions cut 4 bases from V and 8 bases from J, with 10 bases between. Germline CDR1 and CDR2: SGHVS and FQNEAQ. This CDR3 contains 12 residues. CDR3 DNA sequence: TGTGCCAGCAGCTCTAGCATGGGTACGCAGTATTTT. Encoded protein: CASSSSMGTQYF. Supplemented by reference TRBV7-8 and TRBJ2-3, the full variable domain reads GAGVSQSPRYKVAKRGQDVALRCDPISGHVSLFWYQQALGQGPEFLTYFQNEAQLDKSGLPSDRFFAERPEGSVSTLKIQRTQQEDSAVYLCASSSSMGTQYFGPGTRLTVL.

This clone was observed a few times. The rearrangement joins TRBV6-2 or TRBV6-3 to TRBJ2-1, with 12 nucleotides matching TRBD2. Germline assignment: CDR1 MNHEY and CDR2 SVGEGT. Germline trimming cut 5 bases from V and 4 bases from J; bases unmatched to any gene: 0. The CDR3 has 14 residues. CDR3 region: CASSLAGGYNEQFF. The CDR3, as DNA: TGTGCCAGCAGTCTAGCGGGGGGGTACAATGAGCAGTTCTTC.

The chain couples TRBV2 to TRBJ1-6; D uncertain. The CDR3 contains 15 residues. Trimming removed 10 bases from V and 0 bases from J, with 13 bases in between. CDR1 SNHLY and CDR2 FYNNEI come from the germline V gene. The CDR3 DNA reads TGTGCCACGGTGGCGGTGAGCTCCTATAATTCACCCCTCCACTTT. This encodes CATVAVSSYNSPLHF.

The chain carries TRBV5-1 and TRBJ1-5; TRBD1 aligns across 8 bases. In germline, CDR1 is SGHRS, CDR2 YFSETQ. The trim removed 5 bases at V and 2 bases at J, leaving 6 bases unmatched. The CDR3 contains 15 residues. The CDR3 sequence is CASRLTGERNQPQHF. CDR3 coding DNA: TGCGCCAGCAGGTTGACAGGGGAGCGCAATCAGCCCCAGCATTTT. Filled out from reference TRBV5-1 and TRBJ1-5, the complete variable domain reads KAGVTQTPRYLIKTRGQQVTLSCSPISGHRSVSWYQQTPGQGLQFLFEYFSETQRNKGNFPGRFSGRQFSNSRSEMNVSTLELGDSALYLCASRLTGERNQPQHFGDGTRLSIL.

The genes are TRBV18 and TRBJ1-6, with TRBD1 as a possible D gene (6 bases). This CDR3 comprises 16 residues. Between the trimmed V and J ends, which lost 4 bases and 0 bases, there was a span of 10 bases. Germline V gene data show CDR1 as KGHSH and CDR2 as LQKENI. CDR3 protein: CASSLIQGSYNSPLHF. For the CDR3, the DNA is TGTGCCAGCTCACTAATACAGGGCTCCTATAATTCACCCCTCCACTTT.

The chain is built from TRBV28 and TRBJ1-2; D gene ambiguous. The V gene's germline CDR1 is MDHEN and CDR2 SYDVKM. The CDR3 contains 12 residues. Deletions cut 4 bases from V and 8 bases from J, with 11 bases between. CDR3: CASSSINLGYTF. The CDR3 DNA reads as TGTGCCAGCAGTTCTATCAACCTGGGCTACACCTTC.

As DNA, the CDR3 is TGTGCCAGCAGCTCTCAGAGGGAGACCCAGTACTTC. It encodes CASSSQRETQYF. The V and J genes are TRBV7-2 and TRBJ2-5; D ambiguous. The CDR3 length is 12 residues. Trimming took 4 bases from V and 5 from J, leaving 8 bases between them. Per the germline V gene, CDR1 is SGHTA and CDR2 is FQGNSA.

The rearrangement links TRBV5-8 to TRBJ1-5; D gene uncertain. The CDR3 consists of 15 residues. Germline values: CDR1 SGHTS, CDR2 YDEGEE. V was shortened by 2 bases and J by 0 bases, with 9 bases between the two germline ends. For the CDR3, the DNA is TGTGCCAGCAGCTTTCAAGGGATTAGCAATCAGCCCCAGCATTTT. Translated, it gives CASSFQGISNQPQHF.

The chain links TRBV11-2 to TRBJ2-5; D may be TRBD2 (5 bases). The V gene's germline CDR1 is SGHAT and CDR2 FQNNGV. V lost 5 bases, J lost 3 bases, and 10 bases lay in between. The CDR3 length is 13 residues. CDR3 sequence: CASSVSGKETQYF. The DNA of the CDR3 is TGTGCCAGCAGCGTGTCCGGGAAAGAGACCCAGTACTTC.

V is TRBV2 and J is TRBJ2-7; D unresolved. Germline V gene sequence: CDR1 SNHLY, CDR2 FYNNEI. This CDR3 spans 12 amino acids. V was cut by 4 bases and J by 1 base, with 5 bases left in between. The CDR3 DNA reads as TGTGCCAGCAGTGCGGAATCCTACGAGCAGTACTTC. It encodes CASSAESYEQYF.

This rearrangement joins TRBV2 to TRBJ2-7; D is ambiguous. This CDR3 has 12 amino acids. Germline values: CDR1 SNHLY, CDR2 FYNNEI. V was pared by 7 bases and J by 1 base, with 8 bases between. The CDR3 DNA follows: TGTGCCAGCAAGGGCCAGTCCTACGAGCAGTACTTC. Its translation is CASKGQSYEQYF.

The rearrangement uses TRBV30 and TRBJ1-1; TRBD1 might be the D (5 bases). V was clipped by 8 bases and J by 6 bases, with 13 bases between them. This CDR3 is 11 amino acids long. Germline lookup yields CDR1 GTSNPN and CDR2 SVGIG (reference sequence). Here the CDR3 DNA reads TGTGCCGCCACGAGGGGTTCTGAAGCTTTCTTT. It codes for CAATRGSEAFF.

The chain recombines TRBV20-1 with TRBJ1-4; tentatively, D is TRBD1 (5 bases). The germline gives CDR1 DFQATT, CDR2 SNEGSKA (reference sequence). V was pared by 6 bases and J by 10 bases, with 12 bases between. CDR3 length equals 11 residues. The CDR3 sequence: CSAPRVGKLFF. The DNA for the CDR3 is TGCAGTGCGCCCAGGGTTGGAAAACTGTTTTTT.

A note on this clone: The junction and the germline gene differ at one end; a read error may be behind it. V gene TRBV12-3 or TRBV12-4 combines with J gene TRBJ1-1; D remains unclear. This CDR3 comprises 11 residues. DNA of the CDR3: TGTGCCAGCAGACGAGGAGCTGAGGCTTTCTTT. Protein sequence: CASRRGAEAFF.

This chain links TRBV5-1 with TRBJ2-7; tentative D call: TRBD1 (6 bases). CDR3 length: 14 residues. Germline lookup yields CDR1 SGHRS and CDR2 YFSETQ. V lost 7 bases to trimming and J lost 1 base, with 15 bases between them. The CDR3 loop is CASALDSPSYEQYF. The DNA of the CDR3 is TGCGCCAGCGCCCTGGACAGTCCATCCTACGAGCAGTACTTC.

This chain connects TRBV28 to TRBJ1-3; D perhaps matches TRBD1 (5 bases). The CDR3 has 16 amino acids. V lost 3 bases to trimming and J lost 4 bases, with 16 bases between them. Looked up from germline, CDR1 is MDHEN and CDR2 is SYDVKM. The CDR3, as DNA: TGTGCCAGCAGTTTGACTGGGCAGGGATCAGGAAACACCATATATTTT. This encodes CASSLTGQGSGNTIYF.